These 2 T cell receptor beta chains were all obtained from the same sample, sequenced in a study of cytomegalovirus exposure and HLA in healthy donors. Sequencing was performed with immunoSEQ multiplex PCR; in TCRdb, only in-frame clones are kept and a portion is missing. The sample contains about 56,000 clones, about 92% of which appear only once. Sequencing input: PBMCs. Source of these receptors: a woman aged 18-29 years in good health and CMV-seropositive.

This clone was recorded a few times. The rearrangement uses TRBV19 and TRBJ2-7, with TRBD1 identical over 7 bases. This CDR3 has 12 amino acids. Losses at the gene ends were 5 bases for V and 5 bases for J; bases not matched to a gene: 3. From germline, CDR1 is LNHDA and CDR2 SQIVND (reference sequence). This CDR3 reads CASSRDRDEQYF. CDR3 in DNA: TGTGCCAGTAGTCGTGACAGGGACGAGCAGTACTTC.

The chain is built from TRBV7-8 and TRBJ2-3; TRBD2 is a possible D gene (7 bases). This CDR3 is 15 amino acids long. Germline lookup yields CDR1 SGHVS and CDR2 FQNEAQ. The ends were cut back, 0 bases at V and 5 bases at J, with 12 bases in the middle. Written as DNA, the CDR3 is TGTGCCAGCAGCTTAGCGGGGGGGCCGAAAGATACGCAGTATTTT. Translation: CASSLAGGPKDTQYF.